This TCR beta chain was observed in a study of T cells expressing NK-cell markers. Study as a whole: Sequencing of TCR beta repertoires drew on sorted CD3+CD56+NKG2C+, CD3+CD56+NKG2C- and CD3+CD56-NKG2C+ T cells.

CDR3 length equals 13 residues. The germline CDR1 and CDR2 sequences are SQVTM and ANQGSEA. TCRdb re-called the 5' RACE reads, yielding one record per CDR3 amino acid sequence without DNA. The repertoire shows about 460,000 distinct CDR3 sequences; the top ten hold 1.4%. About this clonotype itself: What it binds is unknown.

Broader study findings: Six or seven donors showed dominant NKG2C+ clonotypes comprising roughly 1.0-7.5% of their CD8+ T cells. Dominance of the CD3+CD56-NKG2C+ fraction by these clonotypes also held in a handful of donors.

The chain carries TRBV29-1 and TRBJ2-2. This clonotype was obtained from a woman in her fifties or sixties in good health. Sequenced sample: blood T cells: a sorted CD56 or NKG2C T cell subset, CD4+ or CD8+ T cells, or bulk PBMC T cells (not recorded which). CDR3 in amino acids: CSVGVANTGELFF.